Each of the 12 T cell receptor beta chains below was sequenced from the same sample in a study of blood T cells in healthy people across ages (dated by TCRdb to 2013 to 2016). The library relied on 5' RACE. Data came from an Illumina HiSeq 2500. A second PCR of about 7 to 12 cycles was performed with a sample-barcoded 5' primer and a J-beta primer mix. Starting from the raw public reads, TCRdb applied fastp trimming at Q25, assembled clones with MiXCR and retained in-frame beta chains. Identical CDR3 proteins give one entry, which carries the most common genes and DNA. In this sample the table shows about 640,000 distinct CDR3 sequences, under 65% of which occur a single time. Clones ranked in the top ten supply over 30% of the sample. Sequences were obtained from blood. These receptors were collected from a man aged 60 to 69 in good health.

The V call is TRBV6-2 or TRBV6-3, the J call TRBJ2-1; the D gene is possibly TRBD2 (7 bases). V dropped 7 bases and J dropped 0 bases, with 13 bases sitting between them. The CDR3 is made up of 15 amino acids. Germline lookup yields CDR1 MNHEY and CDR2 SVGEGT. The DNA for the CDR3 is TGTGCCAGCATCAAAGGGGGGGCCTCCTACAATGAGCAGTTCTTC. Its protein is CASIKGGASYNEQFF.

The V call is TRBV2, the J call TRBJ2-3, with unresolved D. From germline, CDR1 is SNHLY and CDR2 FYNNEI. Trimming stripped 3 bases from V and 2 bases from J, with 9 bases between. This CDR3 region has 14 residues. In nucleotides, the CDR3 is TGTGCCAGCAGTGAGGGGATCCCCACAGATACGCAGTATTTT. Translation gives CASSEGIPTDTQYF.

In DNA, the CDR3 is TGCAGTGCCTCGGGGCTTGGCATTCAGTACTTC. This gives the protein CSASGLGIQYF. The chain joins TRBV20-1 to TRBJ2-7; D possibly uses TRBD1 or TRBD2 (5 bases each). Near its end, the DNA agrees better with TRBJ2-4, so the J call may be wrong. Looked up from germline, CDR1 is DFQATT and CDR2 is SNEGSKA (reference sequence). CDR3 size: 11 residues.

The chain carries TRBV21-1 and TRBJ1-6. TRBV21-1 is a pseudogene. The CDR3 consists of 12 residues. The CDR3 region has the DNA TGTGCCAACACCATAAATAATTCACCCCTCCACTTT. Its protein is CANTINNSPLHF.

The V call is TRBV11-2, the J call TRBJ2-7; 9 bases line up with TRBD1. The CDR3 sequence is 16 residues long. Per germline, CDR1 SGHAT and CDR2 FQNNGV. V gave up 3 bases and J gave up 0 bases; unmatched junction bases: 6. In nucleotides, the CDR3 is TGTGCCAGCAGCTTCCGGACAGGGGAAAGCTCCTACGAGCAGTACTTC. This codes for CASSFRTGESSYEQYF.

This clonotype has just a few counts. The rearrangement links TRBV20-1 to TRBJ2-7; the D is unclear. The CDR3 has 10 residues. Germline loops: CDR1 DFQATT, CDR2 SNEGSKA (reference sequence). V lost 4 bases and J lost 4, with 5 bases in between. CDR3 sequence reads: CSAIGYEQYF. The CDR3 DNA sequence: TGCAGTGCTATAGGATACGAGCAGTACTTC.

The chain carries TRBV6-6 and TRBJ2-7; TRBD1 agrees at 7 bases. V shed 2 bases and J 3 bases; nucleotides not matched to a gene: 4. The CDR3 has 14 residues. From germline, CDR1 is MNHNY and CDR2 SVGAGI (reference sequence). CDR3 nucleotide sequence: TGTGCCAGCAGTTACAACAGGGGCTACTACGAGCAGTACTTC. This encodes CASSYNRGYYEQYF.

Remarks on this clonotype: At one of its ends the junction is not consistent with the germline gene, which may arise from a read error. The chain recombines TRBV5-1 with TRBJ2-2, with 7 bases lining up with TRBD2. This CDR3 has 14 amino acids. Looked up from germline, CDR1 is SGHRS and CDR2 is YFSETQ. The CDR3 DNA reads as TGCGCCAGCAGCCCGACTAGCAACACCGGGGAACTGTTTTTT. Translated: CASSPTSNTGELFF.

The chain carries TRBV20-1 and TRBJ2-3; 7 bases map to TRBD2. V shed 5 bases, J shed 2 bases, and the junction held 10 bases outside the gene matches. The CDR3 is 15 amino acids. Germline V lookup: CDR1 DFQATT, CDR2 SNEGSKA (reference sequence). This CDR3 is CSAFSRDYSTDTQYF. The CDR3 DNA reads TGCAGTGCTTTCTCCCGGGACTATTCCACAGATACGCAGTATTTT.

This clonotype was picked up a small number of times. This rearrangement joins TRBV29-1 to TRBJ2-7, with TRBD2 as a possible D gene (5 bases). The CDR3 consists of 13 residues. Deletions cut 4 bases from V and 5 bases from J, with 15 bases between. Germline V gene sequence: CDR1 SQVTM, CDR2 ANQGSEA. CDR3 nucleotide sequence: TGCAGCGTTGGGCGGGCCCTGAACGACGAGCAGTACTTC. It codes for CSVGRALNDEQYF.

This sequence joins TRBV6-2 or TRBV6-3 and TRBJ2-6; perhaps TRBD2 as D (5 bases). Deletions cut 2 bases from V and 1 base from J, with 24 bases between. CDR3 length: 21 residues. Germline V gene lookup returns CDR1 MNHEY and CDR2 SVGEGT. The CDR3 loop reads CASSYPPRRRASLSGANVLTF. DNA for the CDR3: TGTGCCAGCAGTTACCCTCCACGGAGGCGCGCTTCCTTGTCTGGGGCCAACGTCCTGACTTTC.

This clonotype was observed a handful of times. The chain combines TRBV10-3 with TRBJ2-1, with 9 bases lining up with TRBD2. CDR1 ENHRY and CDR2 SYGVKD come from the germline V gene. J lost 2 bases, V lost 6 bases, and 5 bases had no gene match. The CDR3 contains 15 residues. CDR3 bases: TGTGCCATCAGCAGAAGCGGGGGGACCTACAATGAGCAGTTCTTC. Residues: CAISRSGGTYNEQFF.